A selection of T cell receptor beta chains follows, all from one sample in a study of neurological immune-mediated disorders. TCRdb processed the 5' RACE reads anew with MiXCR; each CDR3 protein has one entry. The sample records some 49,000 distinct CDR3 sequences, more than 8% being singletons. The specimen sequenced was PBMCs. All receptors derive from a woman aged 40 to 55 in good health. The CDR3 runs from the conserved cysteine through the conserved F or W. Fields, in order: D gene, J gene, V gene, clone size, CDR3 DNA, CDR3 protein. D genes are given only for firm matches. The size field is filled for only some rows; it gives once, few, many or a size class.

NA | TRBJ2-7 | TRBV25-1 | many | TGTGCCAGCAGTGGGTACGCCGAGCAGTACTTC | CASSGYAEQYF
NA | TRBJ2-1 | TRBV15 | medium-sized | TGTGCCACCAGCAAGGGGTACCACGACGACAATGAGCAGTTCTTC | CATSKGYHDDNEQFF
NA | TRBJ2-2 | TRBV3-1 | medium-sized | TGTGCCAGCAGCCAAGATCACAGGAACACCGGGGAGCTGTTTTTT | CASSQDHRNTGELFF
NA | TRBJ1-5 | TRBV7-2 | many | TGTGCCAGCAGCCAGGGGATTCGCCAGCCCCAGCATTTT | CASSQGIRQPQHF
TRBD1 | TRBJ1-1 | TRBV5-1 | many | TGCGCCAGCAGCCAGAACCGACCAAGACAGGGTCAGAACACTGAAGCTTTCTTT | CASSQNRPRQGQNTEAFF
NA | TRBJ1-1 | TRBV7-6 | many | TGTGCCAGCAGCCTATTGACAAGCACTGAAGCTTTCTTT | CASSLLTSTEAFF
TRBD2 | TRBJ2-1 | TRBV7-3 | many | TGTGCCAGCAGCCAGGGGCTAGCGGGATACAATGAGCAGTTCTTC | CASSQGLAGYNEQFF
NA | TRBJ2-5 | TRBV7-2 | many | TGTGCCAGCAGCTTCCAATCGGGGGCCGGCGAGACCCAGTACTTC | CASSFQSGAGETQYF
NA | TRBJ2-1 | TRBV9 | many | TGTGCCAGCAGCGTAGAAGGGTTCAGGCACAATGAGCAGTTCTTC | CASSVEGFRHNEQFF
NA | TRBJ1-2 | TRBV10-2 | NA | TGCGCCAGCTGGACGGGCTACGGCTACACCTTC | CASWTGYGYTF
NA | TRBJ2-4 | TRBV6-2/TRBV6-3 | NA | TGTGCCAGCTCCCCGGATCCGGAAGCCAAAAACATTCAGTACTTC | CASSPDPEAKNIQYF
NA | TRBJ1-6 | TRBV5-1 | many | TGCGCCAGCAGTGACAGCTTGAATTCACCCCTCCACTTT | CASSDSLNSPLHF
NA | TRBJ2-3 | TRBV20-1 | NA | TGCAGTTGGATGGGCCAGGGCACAGATACGCAGTATTTT | CSWMGQGTDTQYF
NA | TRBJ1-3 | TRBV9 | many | TGTGCCAGCAGCGTAGGAGCAAATCCCGACACCATATATTTT | CASSVGANPDTIYF
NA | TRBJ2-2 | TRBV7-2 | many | TGTGCCAGCAGCTACAGGGTGGCCGGGGAGCTGTTTTTT | CASSYRVAGELFF
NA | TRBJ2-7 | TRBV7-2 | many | TGTGCCAGCAGCTTACCGGGGACGGGCGAGCAGTACTTC | CASSLPGTGEQYF
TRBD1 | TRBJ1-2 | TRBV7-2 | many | TGTGCCAGCGCCTTAGTACAGGGGCCCTATGGCTACACCTTC | CASALVQGPYGYTF
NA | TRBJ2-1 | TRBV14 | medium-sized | TGTGCCAGCAGCCTTTACAATGAGCAGTTCTTC | CASSLYNEQFF
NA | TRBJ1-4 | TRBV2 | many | TGTGCCAGCCTCGAACCCGGGCAGGCTAATGAAAAACTGTTTTTT | CASLEPGQANEKLFF
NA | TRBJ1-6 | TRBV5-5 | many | TGTGCCAGCAGCTTGGGGTGGCAGAGAACTATTTCACCCCTCCACTTT | CASSLGWQRTISPLHF
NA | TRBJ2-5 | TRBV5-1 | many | TGCGCCAGCAGCTGGGACGGATCTCGAGGGGAGACCCAGTACTTC | CASSWDGSRGETQYF
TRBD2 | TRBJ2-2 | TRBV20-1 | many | TGCAGTGCTAGACCCCGGAGGACTAGCAGCACCGGGGAGCTGTTTTTT | CSARPRRTSSTGELFF
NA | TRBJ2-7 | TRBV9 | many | TGTGCCAGCAGCGTGGGGGGAGTCCCCACCTACGAGCAGTACTTC | CASSVGGVPTYEQYF
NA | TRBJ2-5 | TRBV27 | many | TGTGCCAGCAGTCCTTCTGGGGATGGCACCCAGTACTTC | CASSPSGDGTQYF
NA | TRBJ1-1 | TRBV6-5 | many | TGTGCCAGCGCTCGGGACTTCACTAACACTGAAGCTTTCTTT | CASARDFTNTEAFF
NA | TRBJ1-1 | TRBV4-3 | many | TGCGCCAGCAGCCAAGATTTCGGCAGAAAAGCTTTCTTT | CASSQDFGRKAFF
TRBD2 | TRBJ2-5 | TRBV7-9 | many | TGTGCCAGCAGCTTAGCGCGGGGGGACTCACAAGAGACCCAGTACTTC | CASSLARGDSQETQYF
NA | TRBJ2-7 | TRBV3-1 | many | TGTGCCAGCAGCCTAAGCGAAACGAGCTCCTACGAGCAGTACTTC | CASSLSETSSYEQYF
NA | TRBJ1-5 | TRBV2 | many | TGTGCCAGCAGTCCCGGGACAACGTATAGCAATCAGCCCCAGCATTTT | CASSPGTTYSNQPQHF
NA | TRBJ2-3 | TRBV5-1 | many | TGCGCCAGCAGCCCAAACGGCTACACAGATACGCAGTATTTT | CASSPNGYTDTQYF
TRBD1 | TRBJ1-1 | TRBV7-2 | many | TGTGCCAGCATCCCACGACAGGGTGTCGGCACTGAAGCTTTCTTT | CASIPRQGVGTEAFF
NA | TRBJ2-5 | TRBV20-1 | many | TGTGCGACGGGGATTCAACGGGAGACCCAGTACTTC | CATGIQRETQYF
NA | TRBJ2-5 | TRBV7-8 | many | TGTGCCAGCAGCTCCTATGTTGATATACCAGAGACCCAGTACTTC | CASSSYVDIPETQYF
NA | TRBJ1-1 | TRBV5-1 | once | TGCGCCAGCAGCTTCCTCTCAGGACAGATGAACACTGAAGGTTTCTTT | CASSFLSGQMNTEGFF
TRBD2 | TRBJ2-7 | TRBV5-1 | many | TGCGCCAGCAGCTTGGCTATAGGGACTACCGGAACCTACGAGCAGTACTTC | CASSLAIGTTGTYEQYF
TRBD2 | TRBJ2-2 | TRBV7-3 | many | TGTGCCAGCAGCTTATCGTCTAGCGGACACACCGGGGAGCTGTTTTTT | CASSLSSSGHTGELFF
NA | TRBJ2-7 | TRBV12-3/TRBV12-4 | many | TGTGCCAGCAGTTTTCAGGGGCAGGGCTACGAGCAGTACTTC | CASSFQGQGYEQYF
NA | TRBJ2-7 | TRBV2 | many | TGTGCCAGCACGGGGAACAGGGTAGCTAGCTACGAGCAGTACTTC | CASTGNRVASYEQYF
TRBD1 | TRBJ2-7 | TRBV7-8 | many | TGTGCCAGCAGCTTAGGTGGTGGGACAGGGTTTTCCTACGAGCAGTACTTC | CASSLGGGTGFSYEQYF
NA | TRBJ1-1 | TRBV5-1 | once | TGCGCCAGCAGCTTTAGTTATGGTGCAGCTTTCTTT | CASSFSYGAAFF
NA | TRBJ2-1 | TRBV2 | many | TGTGCCAGCAGTGGACCCCGGCGGGATGAGCAGTTCTTC | CASSGPRRDEQFF
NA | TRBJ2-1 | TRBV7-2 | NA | TGTGCCAGCAGCTTGGGGATGCAGGACTGGTGGATCTTC | CASSLGMQDWWIF
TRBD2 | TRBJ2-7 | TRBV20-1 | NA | TGCAGTGACGCGGCCGGGACTAGCGGGAGATCTTTTCTCTACGAGCAGTACTTC | CSDAAGTSGRSFLYEQYF
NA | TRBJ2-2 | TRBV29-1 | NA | TGCAGCTTCGGGGGCCAGGCCAACACCGGGGAGCTGTTTTTT | CSFGGQANTGELFF
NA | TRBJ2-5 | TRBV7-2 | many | TGTGCCAGCAGCGCCTTCCTGCAAGAGACCCAGTACTTC | CASSAFLQETQYF
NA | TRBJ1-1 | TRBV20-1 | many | TGCAGTGCTCCGATTTTGAGGAACACTGAAGCTTTCTTT | CSAPILRNTEAFF
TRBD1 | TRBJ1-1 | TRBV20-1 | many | TGCAGTGCTAGAGCAGGGGGCTTGGGCACTGAAGCTTTCTTT | CSARAGGLGTEAFF
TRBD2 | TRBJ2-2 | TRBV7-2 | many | TGTGCCAGCAGCTTACAGGCGGGGGGGCGGGAGCTGTTTTTT | CASSLQAGGRELFF
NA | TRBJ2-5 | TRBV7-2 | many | TGTGCCAGCAGCTTCGGACAGAGCGAGACCCAGTACTTC | CASSFGQSETQYF
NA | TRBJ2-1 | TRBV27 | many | TGTGCCAGCAGTCCCCGCACAGGTCGGGTTTACAATGAGCAGTTCTTC | CASSPRTGRVYNEQFF
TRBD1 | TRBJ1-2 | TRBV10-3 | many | TGTGCCATCCGGGACAGGGGCCCCGAGGAGTATGGCTACACCTTC | CAIRDRGPEEYGYTF
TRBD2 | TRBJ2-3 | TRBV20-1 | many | TGCAGTGCTAGAGACCCTAGCGGGAACACAGATACGCAGTATTTT | CSARDPSGNTDTQYF
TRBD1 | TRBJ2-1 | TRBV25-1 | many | TGTGCCAGCAGTGAACAGGGGGCCGGTGAGCAGTTCTTC | CASSEQGAGEQFF